These T cell receptor beta chains were read from a single sample in a study of cytomegalovirus exposure and HLA in healthy donors. The method was immunoSEQ multiplex PCR; TCRdb's version includes in-frame clones alone and lacks a portion of them. This table has roughly 150,000 clones, 78% appearing once. The sequenced material came from PBMCs. The receptors shown here come from a male donor in good health and CMV-seronegative. Both conserved end residues are part of each CDR3. D genes are given only for firm matches. Not every row has a clone size; where given, it reads once, few, many or a size class.

d_call: -; clone_size: -; j_call: TRBJ2-5; v_call: TRBV7-9; cdr3_nt: TGTGCCAGCAGCTCGTACAGACAGGAGTACCAAGAGACCCAGTACTTC; cdr3_aa: CASSSYRQEYQETQYF
d_call: -; clone_size: -; j_call: TRBJ1-1; v_call: TRBV7-7; cdr3_nt: TGTGCTAGCAGATTCGGAGGGGCGAGCACTGAAGCTTTCTTT; cdr3_aa: CASRFGGASTEAFF
d_call: TRBD1; clone_size: -; j_call: TRBJ2-7; v_call: TRBV19; cdr3_nt: TGTGCCAGTAGTCCGGGACAGGGAATCTACGAGCAGTACTTC; cdr3_aa: CASSPGQGIYEQYF
d_call: TRBD1; clone_size: few; j_call: TRBJ2-7; v_call: TRBV7-2; cdr3_nt: TGTGCCAGCAGCTCCTATACAGGGGGCTACGAGCAGTACTTC; cdr3_aa: CASSSYTGGYEQYF
d_call: -; clone_size: -; j_call: TRBJ1-1; v_call: TRBV4-3; cdr3_nt: TGCGCCAGCAGCCAAGGTCGTGTATATTTATCAGAGGACACTGAAGCTTTCTTT; cdr3_aa: CASSQGRVYLSEDTEAFF
d_call: -; clone_size: -; j_call: TRBJ2-1; v_call: TRBV19; cdr3_nt: TGTGCCAGTAGTATAGATACAGGGATCAATGAGCAGTTCTTC; cdr3_aa: CASSIDTGINEQFF
d_call: TRBD2; clone_size: few; j_call: TRBJ2-3; v_call: TRBV9; cdr3_nt: TGTGCCAGCAGCGGGGTAGCGGGGGGGCCGAGAGATACGCAGTATTTT; cdr3_aa: CASSGVAGGPRDTQYF
d_call: TRBD2; clone_size: -; j_call: TRBJ2-1; v_call: TRBV6-1; cdr3_nt: TGTGCCAGCAGTGAAGCACCCGGGACTAGCGTGCATGAGCAGTTCTTC; cdr3_aa: CASSEAPGTSVHEQFF
d_call: TRBD1; clone_size: -; j_call: TRBJ2-5; v_call: TRBV5-1; cdr3_nt: TGCGCCGGAAGACCGGACAGGCAAGAGACCCAGTACTTC; cdr3_aa: CAGRPDRQETQYF
d_call: -; clone_size: -; j_call: TRBJ1-2; v_call: TRBV4-2; cdr3_nt: TGTGCCAGCAGCCAAGATGGGGCCAGGGATGGCTACACCTTC; cdr3_aa: CASSQDGARDGYTF
d_call: -; clone_size: -; j_call: TRBJ1-2; v_call: TRBV4-3; cdr3_nt: TGCGCCAGCAGCCAAGAGGCGTCCGGGTCGTTTAACTATGGCTACACCTTC; cdr3_aa: CASSQEASGSFNYGYTF
d_call: -; clone_size: -; j_call: TRBJ1-5; v_call: TRBV6-1; cdr3_nt: TGTGCCAGCAGTGACGCCCAGGGGAGACAGCCCCAGCATTTT; cdr3_aa: CASSDAQGRQPQHF
d_call: -; clone_size: -; j_call: TRBJ1-1; v_call: TRBV2; cdr3_nt: TGTGCCAGCAGTGCCGACAGCGCCGGTGAAGCTTTCTTT; cdr3_aa: CASSADSAGEAFF
d_call: TRBD2; clone_size: -; j_call: TRBJ2-7; v_call: TRBV7-2; cdr3_nt: TGTGCCAGCAGCTTAGAGCGGGGGGGCCCGTACGAGCAGTACTTC; cdr3_aa: CASSLERGGPYEQYF
d_call: -; clone_size: -; j_call: TRBJ1-2; v_call: TRBV7-9; cdr3_nt: TGTGCCAGCAGCGCTAGAGCGACGGCCCCTGGCTACACCTTC; cdr3_aa: CASSARATAPGYTF
d_call: TRBD2; clone_size: -; j_call: TRBJ2-1; v_call: TRBV2; cdr3_nt: TGTGCCAGCAGGGCGACTAGCGGGGGCGGCGGGGAGCAGTTCTTC; cdr3_aa: CASRATSGGGGEQFF
d_call: TRBD2; clone_size: -; j_call: TRBJ2-3; v_call: TRBV7-3; cdr3_nt: TGTGCCAGCAGCCCGGGACTAGCGGGGGGCACAGATACGCAGTATTTT; cdr3_aa: CASSPGLAGGTDTQYF
d_call: -; clone_size: -; j_call: TRBJ1-5; v_call: TRBV27; cdr3_nt: TGTGCCAGCGGAGACAGTAGCAATCAGCCCCAGCATTTT; cdr3_aa: CASGDSSNQPQHF
d_call: TRBD2; clone_size: few; j_call: TRBJ2-3; v_call: TRBV6-5; cdr3_nt: TGTGCCAGCAGTTACTCGATTGCGGGGGGGTTGTATTTT; cdr3_aa: CASSYSIAGGLYF
d_call: -; clone_size: -; j_call: TRBJ1-4; v_call: TRBV7-2; cdr3_nt: TGTGCCAGCAGCGTAAACAGTGGAAATGAAAAACTGTTTTTT; cdr3_aa: CASSVNSGNEKLFF
d_call: -; clone_size: -; j_call: TRBJ2-6; v_call: TRBV5-6; cdr3_nt: TGTGCCAGCAGCCGAGACACTGGGGCCAACGTCCTGACTTTC; cdr3_aa: CASSRDTGANVLTF
d_call: -; clone_size: -; j_call: TRBJ2-5; v_call: TRBV6-6; cdr3_nt: TGTGCCAGCAGTTACGGGGACTCAACGGGGACCCAGTACTTC; cdr3_aa: CASSYGDSTGTQYF
d_call: -; clone_size: -; j_call: TRBJ2-7; v_call: TRBV27; cdr3_nt: TGTGCCAGCAGTTTAACCGAGGGAAGCAACGAGCAGTACTTC; cdr3_aa: CASSLTEGSNEQYF
d_call: -; clone_size: -; j_call: TRBJ1-2; v_call: TRBV21-1; cdr3_nt: TGTGCCAGCAGCAAAAAGGCCTGGCGGGCTATAGGCTACACCTTC; cdr3_aa: CASSKKAWRAIGYTF
d_call: -; clone_size: -; j_call: TRBJ2-6; v_call: TRBV25-1; cdr3_nt: TGTGCCAGCAGTGCTAGCTCTGGGGCCAACGTCCTGACTTTC; cdr3_aa: CASSASSGANVLTF
d_call: -; clone_size: -; j_call: TRBJ2-7; v_call: TRBV14; cdr3_nt: TGTGCCAGCAGCCAAGAGGCGGCCTACATAGGGCAGTACTTC; cdr3_aa: CASSQEAAYIGQYF
d_call: TRBD1; clone_size: -; j_call: TRBJ1-4; v_call: TRBV4-2; cdr3_nt: TGTGCCAGCAGCCAAACTCGGGACAGGGGGGCTAATGAAAAACTGTTTTTT; cdr3_aa: CASSQTRDRGANEKLFF
d_call: -; clone_size: -; j_call: TRBJ2-7; v_call: TRBV30; cdr3_nt: TGTGCCTGGAGTTCAGGAGGGTACGAGCAGTACTTC; cdr3_aa: CAWSSGGYEQYF
d_call: -; clone_size: -; j_call: TRBJ1-1; v_call: TRBV4-3; cdr3_nt: TGCGCCAGCAGCCAAAGCCTGAACACTGAAGCTTTCTTT; cdr3_aa: CASSQSLNTEAFF
d_call: -; clone_size: -; j_call: TRBJ1-3; v_call: TRBV12-5; cdr3_nt: TGTGCTAGTGGTTTGTTAACAGGGACAGGAAACACCATATATTTT; cdr3_aa: CASGLLTGTGNTIYF
d_call: -; clone_size: -; j_call: TRBJ2-1; v_call: TRBV7-9; cdr3_nt: TGTGCCAGCAGCTTCACGCGGGGCAATGAGCAGTTCTTC; cdr3_aa: CASSFTRGNEQFF
d_call: -; clone_size: -; j_call: TRBJ2-5; v_call: TRBV27; cdr3_nt: TGTGCCAGCAGACCTAAAGGGGACTTGCAAGAGACCCAGTACTTC; cdr3_aa: CASRPKGDLQETQYF
d_call: TRBD1; clone_size: -; j_call: TRBJ2-3; v_call: TRBV11-2; cdr3_nt: TGTGCCAGCAGCTTAGGACAGGGGGGTGATACGCAGTATTTT; cdr3_aa: CASSLGQGGDTQYF
d_call: TRBD2; clone_size: -; j_call: TRBJ2-7; v_call: TRBV5-8; cdr3_nt: TGTGCCAGCAGCTTGGATACGGGAGGGCGGTACGAGCAGTACTTC; cdr3_aa: CASSLDTGGRYEQYF
d_call: -; clone_size: -; j_call: TRBJ2-1; v_call: TRBV7-3; cdr3_nt: TGTGCCAGCAGCTTGACTAGCTACAATGAGCAGTTCTTC; cdr3_aa: CASSLTSYNEQFF
d_call: TRBD1; clone_size: -; j_call: TRBJ1-1; v_call: TRBV7-2; cdr3_nt: TGTGCCAGCAGCAGAGAAGGGGGACAGAGGGCTGAAGCTTTCTTT; cdr3_aa: CASSREGGQRAEAFF
d_call: TRBD1; clone_size: -; j_call: TRBJ2-1; v_call: TRBV4-3; cdr3_nt: TGCGCCAGCAGCCTCGGACAGGGGGCTATCAATGAGCAGTTCTTC; cdr3_aa: CASSLGQGAINEQFF
d_call: TRBD2; clone_size: once; j_call: TRBJ2-3; v_call: TRBV9; cdr3_nt: TGTGCCAGCAGCGTAGGAATTAGCGGGAGTATACGCACAGATACGCAGTATTTT; cdr3_aa: CASSVGISGSIRTDTQYF
d_call: TRBD1; clone_size: -; j_call: TRBJ1-2; v_call: TRBV30; cdr3_nt: TGTGCCTGGGGGACAGGGGGCGATGGCTACACCTTC; cdr3_aa: CAWGTGGDGYTF
d_call: TRBD1; clone_size: -; j_call: TRBJ1-1; v_call: TRBV30; cdr3_nt: TGTGCCTGGAGGGTAGGGGGCCGCGCTGAAGCTTTCTTT; cdr3_aa: CAWRVGGRAEAFF
d_call: -; clone_size: -; j_call: TRBJ2-2; v_call: TRBV19; cdr3_nt: TGTGCCAGTAGTGCCTTCCAGGGCCTTACCGGGGAGCTGTTTTTT; cdr3_aa: CASSAFQGLTGELFF
d_call: -; clone_size: few; j_call: TRBJ1-1; v_call: TRBV7-9; cdr3_nt: TGTGCCAGCAGCTCGGTATCAGGGAGGGACACTGAAGCTTTCTTT; cdr3_aa: CASSSVSGRDTEAFF
d_call: TRBD1; clone_size: -; j_call: TRBJ1-1; v_call: TRBV20-1; cdr3_nt: TGCAGTGCATCCGGACAGGGCCGAGCTTTCTTT; cdr3_aa: CSASGQGRAFF
d_call: TRBD1; clone_size: -; j_call: TRBJ1-4; v_call: TRBV19; cdr3_nt: TGTGCCAGTAGTAGAGTAGACAGGGCCGTGGAAAAACTGTTTTTT; cdr3_aa: CASSRVDRAVEKLFF
d_call: TRBD1; clone_size: -; j_call: TRBJ1-2; v_call: TRBV5-1; cdr3_nt: TGCGCCAGCAGTTCCGGACAGGGGGGAGAATATGGCTACACCTTC; cdr3_aa: CASSSGQGGEYGYTF
d_call: TRBD1; clone_size: -; j_call: TRBJ1-3; v_call: TRBV5-8; cdr3_nt: TGTGCCAGCAGCTGGACAGGGGGCGGAGGAAACACCATATATTTT; cdr3_aa: CASSWTGGGGNTIYF